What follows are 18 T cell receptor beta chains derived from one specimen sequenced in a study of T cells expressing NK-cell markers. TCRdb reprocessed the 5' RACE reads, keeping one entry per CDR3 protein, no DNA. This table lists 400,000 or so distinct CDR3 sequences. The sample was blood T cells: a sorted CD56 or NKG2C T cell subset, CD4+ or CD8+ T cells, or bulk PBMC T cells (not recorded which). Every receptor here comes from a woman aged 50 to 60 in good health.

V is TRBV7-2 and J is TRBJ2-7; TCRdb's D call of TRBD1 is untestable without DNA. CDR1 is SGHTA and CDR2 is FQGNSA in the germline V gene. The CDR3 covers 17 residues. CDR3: CASSIYRWAEASYEQYF. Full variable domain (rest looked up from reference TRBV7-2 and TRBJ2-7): GAGVSQSPSNKVTEKGKDVELRCDPISGHTALYWYRQSLGQGLEFLIYFQGNSAPDKSGLPSDRFSAERTGGSVSTLTIQRTQQEDSAVYLCASSIYRWAEASYEQYFGPGTRLTVT.

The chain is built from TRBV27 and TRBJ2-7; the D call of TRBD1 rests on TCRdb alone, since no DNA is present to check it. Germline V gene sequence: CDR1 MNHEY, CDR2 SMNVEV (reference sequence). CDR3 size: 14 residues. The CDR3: CASSDRDRVYEQYF.

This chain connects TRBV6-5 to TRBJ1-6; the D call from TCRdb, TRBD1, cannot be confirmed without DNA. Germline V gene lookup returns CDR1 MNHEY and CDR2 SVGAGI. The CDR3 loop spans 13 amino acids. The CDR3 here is CASTLAGNSPLHF.

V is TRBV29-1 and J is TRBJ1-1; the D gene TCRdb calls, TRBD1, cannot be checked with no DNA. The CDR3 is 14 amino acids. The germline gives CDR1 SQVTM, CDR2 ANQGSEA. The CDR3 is CSVERDRAFSEAFF.

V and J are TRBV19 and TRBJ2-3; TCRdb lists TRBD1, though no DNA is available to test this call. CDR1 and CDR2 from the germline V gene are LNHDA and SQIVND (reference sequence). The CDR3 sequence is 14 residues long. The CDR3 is CASSGDGSTDTQYF.

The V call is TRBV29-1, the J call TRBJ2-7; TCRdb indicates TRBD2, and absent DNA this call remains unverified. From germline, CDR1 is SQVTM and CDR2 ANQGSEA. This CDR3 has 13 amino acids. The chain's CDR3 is CSVSSGRAAEQYF.

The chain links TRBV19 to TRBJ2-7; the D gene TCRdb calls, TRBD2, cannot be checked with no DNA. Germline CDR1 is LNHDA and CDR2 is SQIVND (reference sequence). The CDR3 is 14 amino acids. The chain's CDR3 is CASTPVAGLGEQYF.

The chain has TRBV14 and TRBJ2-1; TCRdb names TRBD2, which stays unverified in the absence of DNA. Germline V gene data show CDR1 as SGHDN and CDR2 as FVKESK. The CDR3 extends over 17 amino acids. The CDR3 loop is CASSRAGLGRQDNEQFF.

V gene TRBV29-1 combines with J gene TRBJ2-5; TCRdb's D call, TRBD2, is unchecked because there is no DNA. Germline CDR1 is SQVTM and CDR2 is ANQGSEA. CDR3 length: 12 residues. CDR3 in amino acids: CSVLVGVETQYF.

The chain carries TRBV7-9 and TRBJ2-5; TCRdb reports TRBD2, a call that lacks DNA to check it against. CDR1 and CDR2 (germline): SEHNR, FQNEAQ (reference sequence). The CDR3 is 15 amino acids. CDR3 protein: CASSSASGSRETQYF.

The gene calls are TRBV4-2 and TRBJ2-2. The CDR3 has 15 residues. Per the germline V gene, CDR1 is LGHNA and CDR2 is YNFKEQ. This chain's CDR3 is CASSPGEGDPGELFF.

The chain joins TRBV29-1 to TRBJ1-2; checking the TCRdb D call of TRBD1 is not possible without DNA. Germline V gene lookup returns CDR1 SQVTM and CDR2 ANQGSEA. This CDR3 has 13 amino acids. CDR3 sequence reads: CSVPGQGVYGYTF.

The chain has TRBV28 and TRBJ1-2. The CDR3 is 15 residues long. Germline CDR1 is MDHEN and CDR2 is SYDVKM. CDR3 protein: CASSRLRETNYGYTF.

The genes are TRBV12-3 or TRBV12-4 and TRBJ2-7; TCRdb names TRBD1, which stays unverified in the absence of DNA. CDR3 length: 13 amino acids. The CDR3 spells CASRTTGGGEQYF.

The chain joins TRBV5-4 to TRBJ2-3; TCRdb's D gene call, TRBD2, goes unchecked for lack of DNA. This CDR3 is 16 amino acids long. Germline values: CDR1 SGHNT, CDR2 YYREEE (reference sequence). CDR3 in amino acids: CASSLAGGRAVDTQYF.

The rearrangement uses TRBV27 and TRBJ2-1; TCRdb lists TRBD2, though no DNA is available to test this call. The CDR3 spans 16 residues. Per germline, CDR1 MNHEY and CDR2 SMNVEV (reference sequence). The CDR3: CASSSWTSGSVNEQFF.

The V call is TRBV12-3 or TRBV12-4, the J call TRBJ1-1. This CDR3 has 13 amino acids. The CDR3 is CASSSSASTEAFF.

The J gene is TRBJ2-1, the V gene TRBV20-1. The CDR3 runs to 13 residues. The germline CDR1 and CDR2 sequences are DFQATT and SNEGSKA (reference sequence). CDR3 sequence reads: CSARIGSYNEQFF.